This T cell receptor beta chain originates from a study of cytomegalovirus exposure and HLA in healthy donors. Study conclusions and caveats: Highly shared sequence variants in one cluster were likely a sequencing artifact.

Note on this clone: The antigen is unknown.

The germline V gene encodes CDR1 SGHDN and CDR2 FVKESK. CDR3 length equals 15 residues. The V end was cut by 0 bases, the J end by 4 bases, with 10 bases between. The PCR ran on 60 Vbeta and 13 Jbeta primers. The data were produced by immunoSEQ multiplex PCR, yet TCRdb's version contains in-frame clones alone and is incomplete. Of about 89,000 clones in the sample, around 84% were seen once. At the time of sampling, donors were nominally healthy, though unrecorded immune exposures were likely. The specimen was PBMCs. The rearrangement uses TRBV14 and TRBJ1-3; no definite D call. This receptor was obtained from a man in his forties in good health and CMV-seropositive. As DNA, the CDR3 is TGTGCCAGCAGCCAAGAAGCGACGACCGGAAACACCATATATTTT. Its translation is CASSQEATTGNTIYF.